The clone carrying this T cell receptor (beta chain) is medium-sized. No antigen is known for it. Unmatched junction bases numbered 9, after V lost 5 bases and J lost 0 bases. The germline CDR1 and CDR2 sequences are SGHRS and YFSETQ. The CDR3 extends over 17 amino acids. For each sample, template was approximately 0.55 ug of bulk tumor genomic DNA. Several biopsies per primary tumor were taken during surgery, spaced as far apart as possible. The cohort was untreated, with newly diagnosed non-small cell lung cancer undergoing curative surgery. These data belong to a study of immune heterogeneity within non-small cell lung tumors. Study-wide results and limits: Identical dominant CDR3 beta clonotypes spanned tumor sites within a patient, beside site-unique high-frequency clones.

With 32 V and 13 J primers, multiplex PCR amplified the TCR beta CDR3. TCRdb reprocessed the multiplex PCR reads with MiXCR, giving one entry per CDR3 protein. The top ten clones hold 4% of a sample with 30,000 to 40,000 distinct CDR3 sequences, more than 25% of them seen once. The receptor was isolated from a man aged 35 to 55 with non-small cell lung cancer. The chain couples TRBV5-1 to TRBJ2-2; 8 nucleotides agree with TRBD1. Sequencing used lung tumor tissue. DNA of the CDR3: TGCGCCAGCAGAAAGGGACAGGCAGTCTCGAACACCGGGGAGCTGTTTTTT. Its translation: CASRKGQAVSNTGELFF.